This T cell receptor (beta chain) was identified in a study of T-cell reconstitution after alpha-beta-depleted transplantation in children (dated by TCRdb to 2016 to 2017). Notes on the research overall: Using TCR repertoire profiling, the study quantitatively followed how T-cell immune reconstitution unfolded in children after TCRalphabeta/CD19-depleted allogeneic hematopoietic cell transplantation.

With regard to this clonotype: The specificity of this receptor is unknown. The record has no base qualities; no much larger clone is one base away.

Points the paper makes about the study in general: In some patients, the high TCRbeta diversity seen at day 60 was put down to recipient T cells and intrathymic progenitors that had survived conditioning. Over subsequent months, a decline in hyperexpanded clone frequencies was noted, and after one year, T-cell counts and TCRbeta diversity were mostly ascribed to newly produced T cells. The apparently early recovery of alphabetaT-cell counts about two months after transplant reportedly depended on only several hundred rapidly expanded clones that came from non-depleted graft cells.

The sample's treatment or condition label, in plain terms: allogeneic hematopoietic cell transplantation with graft depleted of TCRalphabeta T cells and CD19 B cells. TCRalphabeta/CD19-depleted allogeneic hematopoietic cell grafts were given to the transplant recipients, all of whom were children. The CDR3 goes from the cysteine to the phenylalanine over 14 residues. Kept here is only the CDR3 DNA, which spans 42 bases and is read in frame from base 1. The junction shows trimming of 7 bases on V and 7 bases on J, and the gene matches do not reach 12 bases of it. CDR1 and CDR2 (SNHLY, FYNNEI) derive from the germline V gene. The library was made by PCR. Sequencing instrument: Illumina HiSeq 2500. TCR libraries were prepared with molecular barcoding, using unique molecular identifiers to normalize TCRbeta repertoire quantification. The public reads were quality trimmed at Q25 with fastp and then assembled into clones with MiXCR by TCRdb, keeping productive beta chains. Each entry merges the rows of one CDR3 protein and shows their most common DNA and genes. This sample has around 110,000 distinct CDR3 sequences in its table, and 10% to 13% of those were observed once. About 34% of the sample is in the top ten clones.

Material: PBMCs, obtained before TCRalphabeta/CD19-depleted stem cell transplant. The sequence came from a boy younger than 10 with acute lymphoblastic leukemia, due to receive a stem cell transplant. Recombination linked TRBV2 to TRBJ2-7, with 8 bases matching TRBD2. The CDR3 protein is CASKAGGASGEQYF. DNA sequence: TGTGCCAGCAAGGCGGGGGGCGCCTCGGGGGAGCAGTACTTC.